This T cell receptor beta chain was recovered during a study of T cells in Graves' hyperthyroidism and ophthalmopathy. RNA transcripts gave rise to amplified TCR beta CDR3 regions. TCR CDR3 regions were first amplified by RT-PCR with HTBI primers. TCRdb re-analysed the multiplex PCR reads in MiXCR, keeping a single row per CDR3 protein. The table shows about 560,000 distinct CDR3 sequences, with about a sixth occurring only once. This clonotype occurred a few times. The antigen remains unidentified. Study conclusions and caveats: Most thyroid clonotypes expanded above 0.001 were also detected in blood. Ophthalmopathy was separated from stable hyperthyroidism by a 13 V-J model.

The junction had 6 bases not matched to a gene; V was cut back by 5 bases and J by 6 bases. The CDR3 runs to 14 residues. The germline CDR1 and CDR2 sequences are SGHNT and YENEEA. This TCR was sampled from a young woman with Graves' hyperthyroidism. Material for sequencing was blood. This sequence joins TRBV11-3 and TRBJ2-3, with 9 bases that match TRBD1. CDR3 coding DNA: TGTGCCAGCAGCCGAACAGGGGGCTGGGATACGCAGTATTTT. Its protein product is CASSRTGGWDTQYF. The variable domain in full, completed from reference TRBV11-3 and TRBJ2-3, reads EAGVVQSPRYKIIEKKQPVAFWCNPISGHNTLYWYLQNLGQGPELLIRYENEEAVDDSQLPKDRFSAERLKGVDSTLKIQPAELGDSAVYLCASSRTGGWDTQYFGPGTRLTVL.